This T cell receptor beta chain was identified during a study of blood T cell repertoires in COVID-19. Study-level background: Spain, Italy and the United States supplied samples that represented acute and convalescent COVID-19. Nucleic acid was either cDNA or gDNA, and it came from T cells, B-cell-depleted T cells, or PBMCs.

Original processing notes: Nucleated cell number was recorded as an estimate derived from reference gene primer amplification. The protocol was immunoSEQ multiplex PCR, while the TCRdb copy is restricted to in-frame clones and leaves out a portion. V, J and clone size are those of that table, while D and trimming were read from the DNA. The sample carries roughly 150,000 clones, approximately 83% recorded once. The CDR3 extends over 17 amino acids. CDR1 is KGHSH and CDR2 is LQKENI in the germline V gene. The ends lost 4 bases at V and 9 bases at J; junction bases unmatched: 13. This sequence was found in a woman older than 75 with acute or convalescent COVID-19. The chain carries TRBV18 and TRBJ1-6, with 9 bases aligning to TRBD1. The source material was peripheral blood. The CDR3 DNA is TGTGCCAGCTCACGTACCCGGGACAGGGTAGGGGGTTCACCCCTCCACTTT. Translation: CASSRTRDRVGGSPLHF.